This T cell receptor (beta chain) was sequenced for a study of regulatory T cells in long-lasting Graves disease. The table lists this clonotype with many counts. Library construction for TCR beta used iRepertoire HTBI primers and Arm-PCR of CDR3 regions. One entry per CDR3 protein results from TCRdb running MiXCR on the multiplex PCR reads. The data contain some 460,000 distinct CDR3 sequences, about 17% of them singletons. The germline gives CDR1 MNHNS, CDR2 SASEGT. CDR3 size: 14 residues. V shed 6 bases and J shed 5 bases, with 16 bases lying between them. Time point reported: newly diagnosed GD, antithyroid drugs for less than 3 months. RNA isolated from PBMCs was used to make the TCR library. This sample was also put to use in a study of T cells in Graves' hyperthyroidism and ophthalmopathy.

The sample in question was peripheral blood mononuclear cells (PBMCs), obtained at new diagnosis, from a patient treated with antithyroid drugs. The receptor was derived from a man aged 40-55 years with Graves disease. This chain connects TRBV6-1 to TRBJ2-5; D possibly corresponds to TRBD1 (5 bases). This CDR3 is CASRDKGPFETQYF. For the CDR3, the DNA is TGTGCCAGCAGGGACAAGGGGCCATTTGAGACCCAGTACTTC.